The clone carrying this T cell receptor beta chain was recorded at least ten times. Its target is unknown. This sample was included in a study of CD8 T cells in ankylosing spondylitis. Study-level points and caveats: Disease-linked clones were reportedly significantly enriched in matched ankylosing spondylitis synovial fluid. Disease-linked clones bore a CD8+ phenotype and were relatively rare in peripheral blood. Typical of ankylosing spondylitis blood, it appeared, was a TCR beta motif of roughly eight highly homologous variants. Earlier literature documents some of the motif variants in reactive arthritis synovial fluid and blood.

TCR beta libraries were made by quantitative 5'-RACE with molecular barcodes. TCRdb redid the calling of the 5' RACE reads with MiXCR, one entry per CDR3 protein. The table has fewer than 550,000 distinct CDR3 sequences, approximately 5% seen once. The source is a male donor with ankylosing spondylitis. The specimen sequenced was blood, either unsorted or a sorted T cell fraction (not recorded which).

The CDR3 here is CASSLGPVNQPQHF. DNA of the CDR3: TGTGCCAGCAGCTTAGGGCCAGTCAATCAGCCCCAGCATTTT. This sequence joins TRBV7-2 and TRBJ1-5; D is unresolved. The CDR3 spans 14 residues. Germline CDR1 SGHTA, CDR2 FQGNSA. Trimming cost V 1 base and J 3 bases, with 7 bases left between them.